The 12 T cell receptor beta chains given below trace back to one sample, sequenced in a study of shared clonotypes between healthy human individuals. CD45RO-negative, CCR7-selected cells formed the naive CD8 fraction, which excluded terminally differentiated effector memory CD45RA+ cells. Repertoires were generated with immunoSEQ multiplex PCR, while TCRdb's copy carries only in-frame clones and drops some. Among about 650,000 clones listed, about 95% were seen once. The sample taken for sequencing was naive CD8+ T cells sorted from blood. The receptor source for this set is a woman in her 30s in good health.

The chain employs TRBV7-8 and TRBJ1-1; D not certain. Germline loops: CDR1 SGHVS, CDR2 FQNEAQ. This CDR3 is built from 14 residues. The V gene lost 2 bases and the J gene lost 8 bases, with 15 bases spanning the gap. CDR3 DNA: TGTGCCAGCAGCTTAAGTTCAGGCGGCAGGGAAGCTTTCTTT. As protein: CASSLSSGGREAFF.

This chain links TRBV5-1 with TRBJ1-4, with 7 bases aligning to TRBD1. With 3 bases clipped from V and 8 bases from J, the junction kept 10 bases outside the gene matches. The germline gives CDR1 SGHRS, CDR2 YFSETQ. This CDR3 is built from 15 residues. This CDR3 is CASSSPQGGEEKLFF. The CDR3 coding sequence is TGCGCCAGCAGCTCGCCCCAGGGGGGAGAGGAAAAACTGTTTTTT.

This clone was counted a single time. This chain uses TRBV5-1 with TRBJ2-1; D is possibly TRBD2 (7 bases). The ends were cut back, 4 bases at V and 7 bases at J, with 21 bases in the middle. Germline CDR1 is SGHRS and CDR2 is YFSETQ. This CDR3 contains 16 residues. This CDR3 reads CASSGTAAGAGNEQFF. CDR3 coding DNA: TGCGCCAGCAGCGGGACTGCCGCGGGGGCTGGGAATGAGCAGTTCTTC.

The gene calls are TRBV27 and TRBJ1-5; D ambiguous. The CDR3 extends over 15 amino acids. Germline assignment: CDR1 MNHEY and CDR2 SMNVEV (reference sequence). V lost 7 bases, J lost 2 bases, and 15 bases lay in between. The CDR3 reads CASTPGTAGNQPQHF. CDR3 nucleotide sequence: TGTGCCAGCACCCCCGGCACGGCCGGCAATCAGCCCCAGCATTTT.

Only one count was recorded for this clone. The chain joins TRBV19 to TRBJ2-2, with 7 bases aligning to TRBD2. Germline V gene lookup returns CDR1 LNHDA and CDR2 SQIVND (reference sequence). The CDR3 totals 15 residues. The V and J ends lost 7 bases and 3 bases, in that order; junction bases with no gene match: 8. The CDR3 sequence is CASTRAGEYTGELFF. The CDR3 DNA reads as TGTGCCAGTACGCGGGCGGGAGAGTACACCGGGGAGCTGTTTTTT.

The V call is TRBV28, the J call TRBJ2-5; D perhaps matches TRBD1 (5 bases). Near its end, the DNA agrees better with TRBJ2-7, so the J call may be wrong. The germline V gene encodes CDR1 MDHEN and CDR2 SYDVKM. This CDR3 has 14 residues. For the CDR3, the DNA is TGTGCCAGCAGTTTATTACAGGACTCCTACGAGCAGTACTTC. Protein sequence: CASSLLQDSYEQYF.

This clone was detected once. The V gene is TRBV13, the J gene TRBJ1-1, with 7 bases that match TRBD1. V shed 4 bases, J shed 1 base, and the junction held 6 bases outside the gene matches. CDR1 is PRHDT and CDR2 is FYEKMQ in the germline V gene (reference sequence). The CDR3 runs to 15 residues. CDR3 residues: CASSWDGQENTEAFF. As DNA, the CDR3 is TGTGCCAGCAGCTGGGACGGACAGGAGAACACTGAAGCTTTCTTT.

The rearrangement joins TRBV6-5 to TRBJ2-5; 9 nucleotides line up with TRBD1. CDR3 length: 14 residues. The trim removed 6 bases at V and 4 bases at J, leaving 6 bases unmatched. In germline, CDR1 is MNHEY, CDR2 SVGAGI. As DNA, the CDR3 is TGTGCCAGCAGAGGACAGGGGTTGAGAGAGACCCAGTACTTC. This gives the protein CASRGQGLRETQYF.

J is TRBJ1-3 and V is TRBV13; D might be TRBD1 (5 bases). Germline values: CDR1 PRHDT, CDR2 FYEKMQ (reference sequence). V was shortened by 5 bases and J by 3 bases, with 14 bases between the two germline ends. The CDR3 is 15 residues long. CDR3 loop: CASSVAGHLGNTIYF. CDR3 in DNA: TGTGCCAGCAGCGTAGCCGGACATCTTGGAAACACCATATATTTT.

J is TRBJ2-4 and V is TRBV28, with D unresolved. V dropped 3 bases and J dropped 8 bases, with 11 bases sitting between them. Germline V CDR1 and CDR2: MDHEN, SYDVKM. The CDR3 totals 13 residues. CDR3 nucleotide sequence: TGTGCCAGCAGTTTCCGCTTTAAGGACATTCAGTACTTC. Translating gives CASSFRFKDIQYF.

This chain links TRBV6-5 with TRBJ1-4, with unresolved D. The germline gives CDR1 MNHEY, CDR2 SVGAGI. Trimming removed 6 bases at V and 3 bases at J, with 14 bases between. The length of the CDR3 is 15 residues. Here the CDR3 DNA reads TGTGCCAGCAGCAACAGCCCTTCTCCTAATGAAAAACTGTTTTTT. It codes for CASSNSPSPNEKLFF.

The V gene is TRBV4-1, the J gene TRBJ2-7; tentatively, D is TRBD2 (6 bases). The ends were cut back, 1 base at V and 3 bases at J, with 13 bases in the middle. Germline CDR1 reads MGHRA; CDR2 reads YSYEKL. This CDR3 has 15 residues. The CDR3 DNA reads as TGCGCCAGCAGCCAAGGGAGGGGTGGAAACTACGAGCAGTACTTC. Amino acid sequence: CASSQGRGGNYEQYF.